This T cell receptor (beta chain) originates from a study of T cells in narcolepsy. Turning to the study itself: Patients with NT1 or NT2 and healthy control donors were enrolled. General observations from the study: Same-patient CSF and blood CD4+ T cell clonotypes included HCRT-specific and TRIB2-specific autoreactive ones. Healthy controls reportedly lacked the autoreactive clonotypes serially found in patients' blood. No autoreactive T cell clone sequences appeared in some memory CD4+ repertoires.

The V end was cut by 8 bases, the J end by 4 bases, with 12 bases between. From germline, CDR1 is ENHRY and CDR2 SYGVKD. CDR3 length equals 13 residues. The data were produced by immunoSEQ multiplex PCR, yet TCRdb's version contains in-frame clones alone and is incomplete. Counted here are 25,000 to 40,000 clones, roughly 90% occurring once; the ten biggest clones make up more than 0.95%. In the case of this clone: Its antigen is not identified.

The V gene is TRBV10-3, the J gene TRBJ2-1; unclear D gene. The source material was CD45RA- memory CD4+ T cells from PBMCs. The receptor comes from a human donor with narcolepsy. The CDR3 region has the DNA TGTGCCATCCGGGTTCTGGCGTACAATGAGCAGTTCTTC. Protein: CAIRVLAYNEQFF.